The entry that follows covers one TCR beta chain sequence. Its antigen is still unknown. The data were taken from a study of T cells after posttransplantation cyclophosphamide. Sequenced by immunoSEQ multiplex PCR; TCRdb stores in-frame clones only, minus some. The table includes 9,000 to 13,000 clones, over 80% detected once. The ends were cut back, 4 bases at V and 0 bases at J, with 20 bases in the middle. This CDR3 is built from 17 residues. Germline V gene sequence: CDR1 SGDLS, CDR2 YYNGEE. A marrow graft followed busulfan-fludarabine conditioning, with cyclophosphamide on days +3 and +4. Whole-study findings and limits: TRB overlap between skin or GI tissue T cells and blood was limited.

This TCR was sampled from a female patient aged 50-59 years who received an allogeneic stem cell transplant from a related donor, was CMV-positive, and had no GVHD. Some T cells may have come from the graft donor. This sequence joins TRBV9 and TRBJ2-7; D may be TRBD2 (6 bases). Sequencing used PBMCs, obtained about 1,700 days after allogeneic stem cell transplant with posttransplant cyclophosphamide. CDR3 nucleotides: TGTGCCAGCAGCACCCTAGAGGCGCTAGCGCCCTCCTACGAGCAGTACTTC. The encoded protein is CASSTLEALAPSYEQYF.